The 9 T cell receptor beta chains listed next were all sequenced from one sample in a study of CD8+CD57+ T cells in acquired aplastic anemia (dated 2018 in TCRdb). Instrument on record: Illumina HiSeq 2000. Genomic DNA was used as template for profiling of TCR beta VDJ combinations and CDR3 sequences. Through fastp at Q25 and MiXCR, TCRdb rebuilt clones from the public reads, retaining in-frame beta chains. Merged by CDR3 protein, the rows form single entries marked with the most common genes and DNA. This sample has under 200,000 distinct CDR3 sequences in its table, and about two thirds of those were observed once. The top ten clones comprise 45% to 60% of the sample. The patients picked for sequencing were ones in whom flow cytometry had shown an expansion of CD8+CD57+ cells. Sequencing was done on a sample of sorted CD4+, CD8+, or CD8+CD57+ T cells (not recorded which) from PBMCs. The source is a human donor with aplastic anemia.

The CDR3 nucleotides read TGTGCCGGGGCGTGGACTAGCGGGACTGAGCAGTTCTTC. Translation: CAGAWTSGTEQFF. The J gene is TRBJ2-1, the V gene TRBV2, with 12 nucleotides matching TRBD2. V lost 11 bases, J lost 9 bases, and 8 bases stayed unmatched. Germline V gene sequence: CDR1 SNHLY, CDR2 FYNNEI. This CDR3 has 13 residues.

The table lists this clonotype with many counts. V is TRBV4-2 and J is TRBJ2-1; D ambiguous. The germline V gene encodes CDR1 LGHNA and CDR2 YNFKEQ. The CDR3 consists of 16 residues. Trimming stripped 0 bases from V and 10 bases from J, with 19 bases between. CDR3 in DNA: TGTGCCAGCAGCCAAGATTCCGGTCAGCCAGCGTCCGAGCAGTTCTTC. Its translation: CASSQDSGQPASEQFF.

The CDR3 region has the DNA TGTGCCAGCGCCTCTGCGGGACTAAGCTCCTACGAGCAGTACTTC. It yields the protein CASASAGLSSYEQYF. The V and J genes are TRBV7-9 and TRBJ2-7; the match to TRBD2 covers 7 bases. This CDR3 comprises 15 residues. In germline, CDR1 is SEHNR, CDR2 FQNEAQ (reference sequence). The J segment lost 0 bases and the V segment lost 8 bases, leaving 10 bases of the junction unmatched.

This clonotype came up many times. The J gene is TRBJ1-3, the V gene TRBV7-6; D may be TRBD1 (6 bases). With 5 bases removed from V and 4 bases from J, the gap between germline ends came to 18 bases. This CDR3 contains 16 residues. Germline assignment: CDR1 SGHVS and CDR2 FNYEAQ. In DNA, the CDR3 is TGTGCCAGCAGCCCCAGGGGACCCACGGTGGGAAACACCATATATTTT. Protein sequence: CASSPRGPTVGNTIYF.

The genes are TRBV25-1 and TRBJ2-5; D not certain. The CDR3 is 12 amino acids. Trimming cost V 3 bases and J 4 bases, with 6 bases left between them. Germline V lookup: CDR1 MGHDK, CDR2 SYGVNS. The CDR3 region is CASSESLETQYF. Here the CDR3 DNA reads TGTGCCAGCAGTGAGTCGTTAGAGACCCAGTACTTC.

The chain joins TRBV20-1 to TRBJ1-5; D is unresolved. V was clipped by 2 bases and J by 5 bases, with 16 bases between them. CDR1 is DFQATT, CDR2 SNEGSKA, per germline (reference sequence). This CDR3 comprises 15 residues. CDR3 coding DNA: TGCAGTGCTAGACGTGCGGGAGGGATGTATCAGCCCCAGCATTTT. Amino acids: CSARRAGGMYQPQHF.

V usage is TRBV7-2 and J usage is TRBJ2-3; a weak D match, TRBD1 (6 bases). CDR3 length: 15 amino acids. Trimming took 6 bases from V and 2 from J, leaving 15 bases between them. CDR1 is SGHTA and CDR2 is FQGNSA in the germline V gene. This CDR3 is CASRATGFNTDTQYF. The CDR3 nucleotides are TGTGCCAGCAGGGCGACAGGATTTAACACAGATACGCAGTATTTT.

Comments on this clonotype: This CDR3 fails to terminate in the conserved phenylalanine or tryptophan, so it likely reflects a read error. The rearrangement uses TRBV9 and TRBJ2-7; D possibly matches TRBD1 or TRBD2 (5 bases each). Germline V lookup: CDR1 SGDLS, CDR2 YYNGEE. The V end was cut by 0 bases, the J end by 6 bases, with 13 bases between. This CDR3 spans 14 amino acids. CDR3 bases: TGTGCCAGCAGCGTAGAACGAGGGGCAATCGAGCAGTACTTA. This encodes CASSVERGAIEQYL.

This CDR3 is CASSLVARNEQFF. The DNA for the CDR3 is TGTGCCAGCAGCTTAGTGGCTCGCAATGAGCAGTTCTTC. This chain connects TRBV7-9 to TRBJ2-1; D remains ambiguous. The CDR3 sequence is 13 residues long. V was shortened by 1 base and J by 6 bases, with 7 bases between the two germline ends. Germline V CDR1 and CDR2: SEHNR, FQNEAQ (reference sequence). The full variable domain, with the rest looked up from reference TRBV7-9 and TRBJ2-1, is DTGVSQNPRHKITKRGQNVTFRCDPISEHNRLYWYRQTLGQGPEFLTYFQNEAQLEKSRLLSDRFSAERPKGSFSTLEIQRTEQGDSAMYLCASSLVARNEQFFGPGTRLTVL.